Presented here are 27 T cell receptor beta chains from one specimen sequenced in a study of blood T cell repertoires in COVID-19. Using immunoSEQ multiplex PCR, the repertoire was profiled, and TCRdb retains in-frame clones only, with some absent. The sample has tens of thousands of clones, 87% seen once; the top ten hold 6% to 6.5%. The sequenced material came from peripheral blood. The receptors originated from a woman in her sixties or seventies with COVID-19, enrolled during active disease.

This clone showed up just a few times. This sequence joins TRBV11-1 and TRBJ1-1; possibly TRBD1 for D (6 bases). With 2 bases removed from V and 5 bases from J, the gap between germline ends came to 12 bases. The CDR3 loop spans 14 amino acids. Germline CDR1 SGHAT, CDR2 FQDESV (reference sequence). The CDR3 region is CASSLRQGGTEAFF. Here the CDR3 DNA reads TGTGCCAGCAGCTTAAGGCAAGGGGGAACTGAAGCTTTCTTT.

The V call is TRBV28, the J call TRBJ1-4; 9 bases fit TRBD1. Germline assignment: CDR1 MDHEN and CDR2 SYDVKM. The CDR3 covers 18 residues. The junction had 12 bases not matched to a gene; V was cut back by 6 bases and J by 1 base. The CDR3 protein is CASSSPERQGVTNEKLFF. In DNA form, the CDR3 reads TGTGCCAGCAGCTCCCCTGAGAGACAGGGGGTAACTAATGAAAAACTGTTTTTT.

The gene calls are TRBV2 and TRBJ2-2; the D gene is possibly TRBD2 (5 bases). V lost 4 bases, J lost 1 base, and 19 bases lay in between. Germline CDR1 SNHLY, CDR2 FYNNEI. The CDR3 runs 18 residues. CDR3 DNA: TGTGCCAGCAGTGTGATTCCATCCGGACTTTTGAACACCGGGGAGCTGTTTTTT. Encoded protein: CASSVIPSGLLNTGELFF. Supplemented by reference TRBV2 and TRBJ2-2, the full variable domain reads EPEVTQTPSHQVTQMGQEVILRCVPISNHLYFYWYRQILGQKVEFLVSFYNNEISEKSEIFDDQFSVERPDGSNFTLKIRSTKLEDSAMYFCASSVIPSGLLNTGELFFGEGSRLTVL.

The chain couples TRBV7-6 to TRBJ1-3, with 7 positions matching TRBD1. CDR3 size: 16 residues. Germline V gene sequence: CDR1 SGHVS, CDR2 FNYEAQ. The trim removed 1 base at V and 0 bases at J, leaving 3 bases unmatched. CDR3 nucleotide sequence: TGTGCCAGCAGCTTAGTGACAGGGAACTCTGGAAACACCATATATTTT. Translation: CASSLVTGNSGNTIYF.

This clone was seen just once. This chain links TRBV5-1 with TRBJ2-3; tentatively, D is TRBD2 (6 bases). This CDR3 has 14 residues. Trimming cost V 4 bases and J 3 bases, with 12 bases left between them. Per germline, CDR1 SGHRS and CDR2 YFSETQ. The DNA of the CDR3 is TGCGCCAGCAGCGCGGGACCCCGGACAGATACGCAGTATTTT. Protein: CASSAGPRTDTQYF.

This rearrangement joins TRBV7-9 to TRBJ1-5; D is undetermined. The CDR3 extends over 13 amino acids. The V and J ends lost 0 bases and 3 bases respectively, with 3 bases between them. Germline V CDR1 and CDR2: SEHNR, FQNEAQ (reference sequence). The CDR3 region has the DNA TGTGCCAGCAGCTTAGCAGCCAATCAGCCCCAGCATTTT. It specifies CASSLAANQPQHF.

Here the CDR3 DNA reads TGTGCCAGCTCACCTGAGACAGGAACTATTAATGAAAAACTGTTTTTT. Amino acids: CASSPETGTINEKLFF. This chain joins TRBV18 and TRBJ1-4; weak D call: TRBD1 (6 bases). V gave up 3 bases and J gave up 4 bases, with 15 bases separating them. The CDR3 length is 16 residues. Germline V gene lookup returns CDR1 KGHSH and CDR2 LQKENI.

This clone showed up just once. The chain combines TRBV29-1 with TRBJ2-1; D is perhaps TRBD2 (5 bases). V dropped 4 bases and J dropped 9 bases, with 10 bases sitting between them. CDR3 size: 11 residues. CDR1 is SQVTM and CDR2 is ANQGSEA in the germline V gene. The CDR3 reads CSVAESGEQFF. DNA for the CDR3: TGCAGCGTTGCTGAGAGCGGTGAGCAGTTCTTC.

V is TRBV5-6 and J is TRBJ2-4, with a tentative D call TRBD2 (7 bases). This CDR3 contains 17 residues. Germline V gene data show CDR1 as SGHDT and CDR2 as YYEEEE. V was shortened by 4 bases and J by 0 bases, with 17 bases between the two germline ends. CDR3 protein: CASSPGGGSLAKNIQYF. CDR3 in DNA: TGTGCCAGCAGCCCGGGGGGCGGTTCACTAGCCAAAAACATTCAGTACTTC.

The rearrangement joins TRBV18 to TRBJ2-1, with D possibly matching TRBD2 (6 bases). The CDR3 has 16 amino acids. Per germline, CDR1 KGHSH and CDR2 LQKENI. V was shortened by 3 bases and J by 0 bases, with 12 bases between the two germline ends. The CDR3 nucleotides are TGTGCCAGCTCACCCTTAGCGGTCCGCTCCTACAATGAGCAGTTCTTC. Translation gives CASSPLAVRSYNEQFF.

The CDR3 loop is CASSIGGTSANEQFF. The CDR3 DNA sequence: TGTGCCAGTAGTATTGGTGGGACTAGCGCGAATGAGCAGTTCTTC. The chain joins TRBV19 to TRBJ2-1; 10 bases are shared with TRBD2. The CDR3 has 15 residues. Germline values: CDR1 LNHDA, CDR2 SQIVND (reference sequence). V was pared by 3 bases and J by 7 bases, with 6 bases of the junction left unmatched.

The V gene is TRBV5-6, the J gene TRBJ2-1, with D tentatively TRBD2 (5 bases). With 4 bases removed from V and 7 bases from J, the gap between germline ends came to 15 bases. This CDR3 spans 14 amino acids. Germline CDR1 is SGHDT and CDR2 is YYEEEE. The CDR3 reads CASSNRGESNEQFF. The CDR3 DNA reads TGTGCCAGCAGCAACCGGGGAGAGTCTAATGAGCAGTTCTTC.

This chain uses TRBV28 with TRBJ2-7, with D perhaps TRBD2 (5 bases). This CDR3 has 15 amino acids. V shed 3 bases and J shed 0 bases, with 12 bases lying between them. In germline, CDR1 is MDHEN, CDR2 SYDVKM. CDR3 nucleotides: TGTGCCAGCAGTTTCGTTTTGGGGAGCTCCTACGAGCAGTACTTC. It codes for CASSFVLGSSYEQYF.

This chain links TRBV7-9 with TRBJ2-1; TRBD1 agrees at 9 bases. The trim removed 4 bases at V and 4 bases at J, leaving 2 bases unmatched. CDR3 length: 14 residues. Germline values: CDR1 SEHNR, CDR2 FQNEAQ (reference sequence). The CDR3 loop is CASSWGQGYNEQFF. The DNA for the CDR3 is TGTGCCAGCAGCTGGGGACAGGGTTACAATGAGCAGTTCTTC.

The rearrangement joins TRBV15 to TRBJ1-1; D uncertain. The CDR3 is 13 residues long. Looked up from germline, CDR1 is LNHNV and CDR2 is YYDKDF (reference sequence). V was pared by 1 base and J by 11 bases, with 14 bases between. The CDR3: CATSRADKRLAFF. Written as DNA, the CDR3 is TGTGCCACCAGCAGAGCAGACAAAAGGCTTGCTTTCTTT.

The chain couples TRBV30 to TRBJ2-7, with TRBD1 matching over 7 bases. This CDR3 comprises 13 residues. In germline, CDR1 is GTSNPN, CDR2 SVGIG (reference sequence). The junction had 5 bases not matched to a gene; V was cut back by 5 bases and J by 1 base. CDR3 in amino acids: CAWDRAKSYEQYF. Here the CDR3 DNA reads TGTGCCTGGGACAGGGCTAAGTCCTACGAGCAGTACTTC.

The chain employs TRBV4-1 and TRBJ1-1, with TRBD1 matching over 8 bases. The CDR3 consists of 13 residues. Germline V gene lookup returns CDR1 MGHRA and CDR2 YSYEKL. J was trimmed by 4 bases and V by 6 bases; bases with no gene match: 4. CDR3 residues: CASSVQGATEAFF. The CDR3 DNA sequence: TGCGCCAGCAGTGTCCAGGGGGCCACTGAAGCTTTCTTT.

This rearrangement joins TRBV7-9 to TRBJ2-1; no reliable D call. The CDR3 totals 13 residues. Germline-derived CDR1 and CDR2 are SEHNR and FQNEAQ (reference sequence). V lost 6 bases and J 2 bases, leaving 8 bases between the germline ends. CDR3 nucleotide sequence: TGTGCCAGCAGGCCAGGAACCTACAATGAGCAGTTCTTC. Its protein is CASRPGTYNEQFF.

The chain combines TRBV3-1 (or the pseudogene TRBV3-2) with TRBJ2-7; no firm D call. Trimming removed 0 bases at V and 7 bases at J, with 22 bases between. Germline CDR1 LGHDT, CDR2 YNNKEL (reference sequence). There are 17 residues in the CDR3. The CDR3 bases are TGTGCCAGCAGCCAAGATCGGCCAGGAACAAGGCCCCCGGAGCAGTACTTC. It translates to CASSQDRPGTRPPEQYF.

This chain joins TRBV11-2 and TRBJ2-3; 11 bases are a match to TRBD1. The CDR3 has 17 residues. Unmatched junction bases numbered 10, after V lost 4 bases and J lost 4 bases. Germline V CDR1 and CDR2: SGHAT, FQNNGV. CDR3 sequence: CASSSKFPGQGADTQYF. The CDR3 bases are TGTGCCAGCAGCTCGAAATTCCCGGGACAGGGGGCAGATACGCAGTATTTT.

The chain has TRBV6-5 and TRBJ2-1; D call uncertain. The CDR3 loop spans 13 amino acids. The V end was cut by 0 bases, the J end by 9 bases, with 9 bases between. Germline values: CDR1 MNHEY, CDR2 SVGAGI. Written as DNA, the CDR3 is TGTGCCAGCAGTTACTCGAGCTACGGTGAGCAGTTCTTC. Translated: CASSYSSYGEQFF.

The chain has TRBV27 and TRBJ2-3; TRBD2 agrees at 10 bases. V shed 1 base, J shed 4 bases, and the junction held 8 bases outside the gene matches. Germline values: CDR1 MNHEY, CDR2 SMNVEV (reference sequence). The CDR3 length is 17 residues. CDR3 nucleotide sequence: TGTGCCAGCAGTTTATTCCAGCTAGCGGGAGTATCAGATACGCAGTATTTT. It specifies CASSLFQLAGVSDTQYF.

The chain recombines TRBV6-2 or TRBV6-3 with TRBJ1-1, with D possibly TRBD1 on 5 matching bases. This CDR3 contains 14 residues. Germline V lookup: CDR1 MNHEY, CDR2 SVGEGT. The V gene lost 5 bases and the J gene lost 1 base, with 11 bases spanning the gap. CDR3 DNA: TGTGCCAGCAGTGGTCCCGGGGGGAACACTGAAGCTTTCTTT. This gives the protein CASSGPGGNTEAFF.

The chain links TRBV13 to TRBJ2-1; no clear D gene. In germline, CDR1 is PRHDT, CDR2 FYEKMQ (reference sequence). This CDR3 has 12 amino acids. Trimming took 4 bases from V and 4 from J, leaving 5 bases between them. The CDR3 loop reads CASSSQYNEQFF. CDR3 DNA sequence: TGTGCCAGCAGCTCGCAGTACAATGAGCAGTTCTTC.

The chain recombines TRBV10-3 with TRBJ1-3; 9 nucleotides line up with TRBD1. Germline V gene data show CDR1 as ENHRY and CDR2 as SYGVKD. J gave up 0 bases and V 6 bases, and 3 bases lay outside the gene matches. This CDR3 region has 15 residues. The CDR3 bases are TGTGCCATCAGCAGGGACAGGGCCTCTGGAAACACCATATATTTT. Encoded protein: CAISRDRASGNTIYF.

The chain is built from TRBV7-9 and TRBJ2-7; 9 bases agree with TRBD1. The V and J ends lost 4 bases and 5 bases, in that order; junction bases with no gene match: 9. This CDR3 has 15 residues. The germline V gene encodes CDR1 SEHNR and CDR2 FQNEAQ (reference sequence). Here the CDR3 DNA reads TGTGCCAGCAGCTCCCGGACAGGGGAGATGAACGAGCAGTACTTC. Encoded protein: CASSSRTGEMNEQYF.

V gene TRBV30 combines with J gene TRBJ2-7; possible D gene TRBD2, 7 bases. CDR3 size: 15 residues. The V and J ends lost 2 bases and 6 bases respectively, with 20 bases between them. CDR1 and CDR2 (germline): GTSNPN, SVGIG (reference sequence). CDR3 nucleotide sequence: TGTGCCTGGAGTCTAATAGGGGGGGGTATGAGCGAGCAGTACTTC. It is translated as CAWSLIGGGMSEQYF.